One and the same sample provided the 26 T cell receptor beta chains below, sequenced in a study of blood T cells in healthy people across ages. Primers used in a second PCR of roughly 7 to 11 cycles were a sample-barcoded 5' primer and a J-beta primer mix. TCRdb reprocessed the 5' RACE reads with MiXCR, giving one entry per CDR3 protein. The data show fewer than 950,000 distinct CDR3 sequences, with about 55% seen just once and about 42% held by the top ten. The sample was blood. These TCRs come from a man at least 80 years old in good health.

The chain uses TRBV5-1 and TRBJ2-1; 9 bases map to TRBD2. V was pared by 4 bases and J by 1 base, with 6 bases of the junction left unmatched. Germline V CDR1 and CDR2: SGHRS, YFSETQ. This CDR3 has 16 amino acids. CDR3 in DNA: TGCGCCAGCAGCGCATGGACTAGCGAGTCCTACAATGAGCAGTTCTTC. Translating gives CASSAWTSESYNEQFF. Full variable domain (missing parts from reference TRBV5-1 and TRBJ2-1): KAGVTQTPRYLIKTRGQQVTLSCSPISGHRSVSWYQQTPGQGLQFLFEYFSETQRNKGNFPGRFSGRQFSNSRSEMNVSTLELGDSALYLCASSAWTSESYNEQFFGPGTRLTVL.

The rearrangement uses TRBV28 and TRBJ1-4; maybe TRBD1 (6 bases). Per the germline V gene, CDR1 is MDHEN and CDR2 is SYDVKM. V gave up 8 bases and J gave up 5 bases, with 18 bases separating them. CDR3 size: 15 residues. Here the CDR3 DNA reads TGTGCCAGCGCCTCTCCCGGGAGGGGGAATGAAAAACTGTTTTTT. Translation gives CASASPGRGNEKLFF.

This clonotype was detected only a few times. CDR3 sequence reads: CSALGQATSTDTQYF. CDR3 coding DNA: TGCAGTGCGTTGGGACAGGCCACTAGCACAGATACGCAGTATTTT. The J gene is TRBJ2-3, the V gene TRBV20-1, with 8 positions matching TRBD1. The CDR3 covers 15 residues. Looked up from germline, CDR1 is DFQATT and CDR2 is SNEGSKA (reference sequence). Trimming cost V 6 bases and J 0 bases; bases outside gene matches: 8.

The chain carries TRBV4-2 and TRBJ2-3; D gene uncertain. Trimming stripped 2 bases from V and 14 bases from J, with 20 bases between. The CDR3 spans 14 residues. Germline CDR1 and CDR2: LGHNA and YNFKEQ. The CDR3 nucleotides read TGTGCCAGCAGCCAACGGGCTGAGGCCGGATACGCGTATTTT. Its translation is CASSQRAEAGYAYF.

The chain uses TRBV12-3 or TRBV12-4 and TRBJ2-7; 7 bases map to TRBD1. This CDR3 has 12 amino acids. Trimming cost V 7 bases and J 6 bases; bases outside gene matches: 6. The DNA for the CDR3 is TGTGCCAGCACTCCAGGGGGAGTCGAGCAGTACTTC. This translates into CASTPGGVEQYF.

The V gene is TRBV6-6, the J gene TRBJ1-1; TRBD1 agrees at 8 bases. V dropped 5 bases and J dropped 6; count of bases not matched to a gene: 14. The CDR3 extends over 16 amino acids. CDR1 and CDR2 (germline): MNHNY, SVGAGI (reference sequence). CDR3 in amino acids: CASSQFLGQGGSEAFF. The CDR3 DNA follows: TGTGCCAGCAGTCAATTTCTTGGACAGGGCGGCTCTGAAGCTTTCTTT.

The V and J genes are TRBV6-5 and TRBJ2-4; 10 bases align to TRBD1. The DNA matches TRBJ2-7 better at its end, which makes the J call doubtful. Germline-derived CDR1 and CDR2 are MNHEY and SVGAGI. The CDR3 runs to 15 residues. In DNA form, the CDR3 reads TGTGCCAGCAGTTACCGGGACAGGGGCCCCTACGAGCAGTACTTC. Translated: CASSYRDRGPYEQYF.

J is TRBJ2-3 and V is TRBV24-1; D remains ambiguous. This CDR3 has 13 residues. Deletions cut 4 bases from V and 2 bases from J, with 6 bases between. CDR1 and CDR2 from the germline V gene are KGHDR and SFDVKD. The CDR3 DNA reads TGTGCCACCAGTGACAGAGACACAGATACGCAGTATTTT. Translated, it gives CATSDRDTDTQYF.

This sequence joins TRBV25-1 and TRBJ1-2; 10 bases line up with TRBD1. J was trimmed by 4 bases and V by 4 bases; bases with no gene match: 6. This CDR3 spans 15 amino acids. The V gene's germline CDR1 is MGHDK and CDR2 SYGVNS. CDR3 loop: CASSGQGAYFYGYTF. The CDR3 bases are TGTGCCAGCAGTGGACAGGGGGCCTATTTCTATGGCTACACCTTC.

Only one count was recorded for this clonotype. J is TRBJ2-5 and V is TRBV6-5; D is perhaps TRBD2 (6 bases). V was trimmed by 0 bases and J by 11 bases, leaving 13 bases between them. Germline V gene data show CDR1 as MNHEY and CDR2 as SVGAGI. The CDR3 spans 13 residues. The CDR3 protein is CASSYSEGTEQYF. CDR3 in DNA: TGTGCCAGCAGTTACTCCGAGGGGACTGAGCAGTACTTC.

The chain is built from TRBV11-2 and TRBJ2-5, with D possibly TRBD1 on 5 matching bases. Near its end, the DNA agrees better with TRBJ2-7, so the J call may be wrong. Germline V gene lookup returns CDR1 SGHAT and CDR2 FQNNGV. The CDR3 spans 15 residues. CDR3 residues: CASSSLKKGFYEQYF. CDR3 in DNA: TGTGCCAGCAGCTCCCTCAAGAAGGGGTTCTACGAGCAGTACTTC.

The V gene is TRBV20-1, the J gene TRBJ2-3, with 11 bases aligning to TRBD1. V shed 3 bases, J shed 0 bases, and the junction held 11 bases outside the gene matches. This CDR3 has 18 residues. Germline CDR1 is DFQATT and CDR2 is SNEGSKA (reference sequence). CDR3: CSARVRTGGSSSTDTQYF. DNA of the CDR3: TGCAGTGCTAGGGTGCGGACAGGGGGCTCCTCTAGCACAGATACGCAGTATTTT.

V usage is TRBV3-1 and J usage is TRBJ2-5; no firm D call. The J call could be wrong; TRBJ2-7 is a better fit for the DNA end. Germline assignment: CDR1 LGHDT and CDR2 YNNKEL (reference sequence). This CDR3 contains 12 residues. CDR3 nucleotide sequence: TGTGCCAGCAGCCAAGAGGGAAACGAGCAGTACTTC. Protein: CASSQEGNEQYF.

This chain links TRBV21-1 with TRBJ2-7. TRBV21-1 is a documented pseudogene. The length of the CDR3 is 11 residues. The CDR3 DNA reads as TGTGCCAGCAGCAAACCCCACGAGCAGTACTTC. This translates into CASSKPHEQYF.

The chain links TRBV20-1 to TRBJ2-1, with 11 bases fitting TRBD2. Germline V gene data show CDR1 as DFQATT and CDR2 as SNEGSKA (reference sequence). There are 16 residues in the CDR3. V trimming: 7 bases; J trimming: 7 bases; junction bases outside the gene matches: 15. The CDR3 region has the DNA TGCAGTGTTATAACCTTTGGGACTAGCGGTGGAAATGAGCAGTTCTTC. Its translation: CSVITFGTSGGNEQFF.

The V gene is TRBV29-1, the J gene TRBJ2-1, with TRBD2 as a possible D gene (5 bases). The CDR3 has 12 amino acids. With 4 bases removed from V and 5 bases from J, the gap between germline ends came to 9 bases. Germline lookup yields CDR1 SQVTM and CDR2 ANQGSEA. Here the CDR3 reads CSVALVNNEQFF. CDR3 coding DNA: TGCAGCGTTGCACTAGTCAACAATGAGCAGTTCTTC.

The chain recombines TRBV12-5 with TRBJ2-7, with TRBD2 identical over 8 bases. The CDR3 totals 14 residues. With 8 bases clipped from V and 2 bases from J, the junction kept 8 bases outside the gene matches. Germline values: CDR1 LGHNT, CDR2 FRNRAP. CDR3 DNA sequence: TGTGCTAGTACGCGGGAGGAGGGGGCCTACGAGCAGTACTTC. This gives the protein CASTREEGAYEQYF.

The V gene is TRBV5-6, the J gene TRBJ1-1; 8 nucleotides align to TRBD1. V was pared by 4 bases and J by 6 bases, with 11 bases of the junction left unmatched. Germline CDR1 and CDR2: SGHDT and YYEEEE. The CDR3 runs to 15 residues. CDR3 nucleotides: TGTGCCAGCAGCATTCCTGCAGGGGGCTTCGCTGAAGCTTTCTTT. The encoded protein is CASSIPAGGFAEAFF.

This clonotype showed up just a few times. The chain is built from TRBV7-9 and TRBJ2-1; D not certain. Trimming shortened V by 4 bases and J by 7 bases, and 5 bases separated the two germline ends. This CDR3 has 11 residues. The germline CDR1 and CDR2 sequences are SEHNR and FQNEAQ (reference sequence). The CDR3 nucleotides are TGTGCCAGCAGCTCCACAAATGAGCAGTTCTTC. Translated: CASSSTNEQFF.

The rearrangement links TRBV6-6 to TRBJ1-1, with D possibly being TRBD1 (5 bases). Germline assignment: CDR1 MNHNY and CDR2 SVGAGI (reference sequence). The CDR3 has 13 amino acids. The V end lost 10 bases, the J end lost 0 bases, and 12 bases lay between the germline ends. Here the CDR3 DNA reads TGTGCCACCCGACAGCTATTGAACACTGAAGCTTTCTTT. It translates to CATRQLLNTEAFF.

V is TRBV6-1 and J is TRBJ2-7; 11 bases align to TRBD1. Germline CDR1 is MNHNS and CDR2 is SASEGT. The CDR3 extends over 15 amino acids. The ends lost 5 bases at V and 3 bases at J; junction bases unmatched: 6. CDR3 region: CASSSGTGGFYEQYF. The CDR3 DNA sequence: TGTGCCAGCAGTTCCGGGACAGGGGGTTTCTACGAGCAGTACTTC.

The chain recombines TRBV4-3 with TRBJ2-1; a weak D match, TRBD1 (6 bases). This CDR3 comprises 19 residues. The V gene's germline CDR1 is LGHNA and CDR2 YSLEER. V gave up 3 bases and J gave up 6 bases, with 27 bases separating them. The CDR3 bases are TGCGCCAGCAGCCAGGCTGTTTACCCCCTGTTGGGACAAGTCAATGAGCAGTTCTTC. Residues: CASSQAVYPLLGQVNEQFF.

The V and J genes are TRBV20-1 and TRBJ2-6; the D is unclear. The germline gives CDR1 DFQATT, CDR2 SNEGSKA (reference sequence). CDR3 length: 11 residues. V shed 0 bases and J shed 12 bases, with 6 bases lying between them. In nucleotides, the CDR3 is TGCAGTGCTAGAGATGGGCCCGTCCTGACTTTC. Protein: CSARDGPVLTF.

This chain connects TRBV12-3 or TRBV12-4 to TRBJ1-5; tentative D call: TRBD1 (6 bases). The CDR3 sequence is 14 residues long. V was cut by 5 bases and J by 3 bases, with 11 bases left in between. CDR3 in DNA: TGTGCCAGCAGTCTGGACAGCCACAATCAGCCCCAGCATTTT. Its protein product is CASSLDSHNQPQHF.

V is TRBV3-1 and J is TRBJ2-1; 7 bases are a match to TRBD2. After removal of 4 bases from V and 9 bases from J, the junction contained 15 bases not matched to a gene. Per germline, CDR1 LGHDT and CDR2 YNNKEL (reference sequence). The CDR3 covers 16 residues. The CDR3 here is CASSLRVPSGRSEQFF. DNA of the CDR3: TGTGCCAGCAGCCTAAGGGTTCCTAGCGGTCGGAGTGAGCAGTTCTTC.

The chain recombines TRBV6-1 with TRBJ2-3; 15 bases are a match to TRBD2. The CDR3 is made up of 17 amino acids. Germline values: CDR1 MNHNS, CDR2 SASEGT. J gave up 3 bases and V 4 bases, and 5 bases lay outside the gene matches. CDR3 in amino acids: CASSGTSGRGRTDTQYF. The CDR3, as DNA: TGTGCCAGCAGTGGGACTAGCGGGAGGGGGAGGACAGATACGCAGTATTTT.